These T cell receptor beta chains were read from a single sample in a study of blood T cell repertoires in COVID-19. The repertoire was sequenced with immunoSEQ multiplex PCR; TCRdb's copy has only in-frame clones and lacks some. The repertoire holds 65,000 to 85,000 clones, with under 95% as singletons. Sequenced sample: peripheral blood. The receptors here all came from a human donor in a cohort sampled during active COVID-19. The CDR3 runs from the conserved cysteine through the conserved F or W. D genes are given only for firm matches. Rows may omit the clone size; those that give it use once, few, many or a size class.

.	.	TRBV30	TRBJ1-6	TGTGCCTCGCTCGACAGGCTCCGTCCGGGTTCACCCCTCCACTTT	CASLDRLRPGSPLHF
.	.	TRBV19	TRBJ2-5	TGTGCCAGTCAGTCCAGGCAAGAGACCCAGTACTTC	CASQSRQETQYF
.	.	TRBV6-6	TRBJ1-5	TGTGCCAGCAGTTACTCAGGGACAATAAATCAGCCCCAGCATTTT	CASSYSGTINQPQHF
.	.	TRBV6-5	TRBJ1-3	TGTGCCAGCAGCCCCACAGGGTATTCTGGAAACACCATATATTTT	CASSPTGYSGNTIYF
.	.	TRBV5-4	TRBJ2-7	TGTGCCAGCAGCCTGGACACCTACGAGCAGTACTTC	CASSLDTYEQYF
once	.	TRBV3-1/TRBV3-2	TRBJ2-5	TGTGCCAGCAGCCAAGACCGACAGAAAGCACAAGAGACCCAGTACTTC	CASSQDRQKAQETQYF
.	TRBD1	TRBV6-5	TRBJ2-7	TGTGCCAGCACCACGACAGGGGTTAAGAACGAGCAGTACTTC	CASTTTGVKNEQYF
.	TRBD1	TRBV2	TRBJ1-6	TGTGCCAGCAGTGAACAGGGGGCTGGGAATTCACCCCTCCACTTT	CASSEQGAGNSPLHF
.	.	TRBV4-2	TRBJ1-2	TGTGCCAGCAGCCAAGATGAGGGCCCCTATGGCTACACCTTC	CASSQDEGPYGYTF
.	.	TRBV19	TRBJ1-6	TGTGCCAGTAGTCCAACGACATATAATTCACCCCTCCACTTT	CASSPTTYNSPLHF
.	.	TRBV11-1	TRBJ2-7	TGTGCCAGCAGCCCTCCGACACACGAGCAGTACTTC	CASSPPTHEQYF
.	TRBD2	TRBV5-1	TRBJ2-5	TGCGCCAGCAGCCCGGGACTAGCGATAGGGTCAGAGACCCAGTACTTC	CASSPGLAIGSETQYF
.	TRBD1	TRBV6-6	TRBJ1-4	TGTGCCAGCAGTCGGGACAGAGGGCCAGCAACTAATGAAAAACTGTTTTTT	CASSRDRGPATNEKLFF
.	.	TRBV7-9	TRBJ2-2	TGTGCCAGCAGCCTAGTAGTAAAGGCGACAGGAGCGAACACCGGGGAGCTGTTTTTT	CASSLVVKATGANTGELFF
.	TRBD1	TRBV5-6	TRBJ2-7	TGTGCCAGCAGCGGCCTACAGGGGCCCTACGAGCAGTACTTC	CASSGLQGPYEQYF
.	.	TRBV4-1	TRBJ1-2	TGCGCCAGCAGCCACCCCCAGGGTTCCTATGGCTACACCTTC	CASSHPQGSYGYTF
once	TRBD1	TRBV19	TRBJ2-7	TGTGCCAGTAGTATCCGGACAGGGGTAAACGAGCAGTACTTC	CASSIRTGVNEQYF
.	.	TRBV30	TRBJ2-7	TGTGCCTGGAGCAGGGGATCGTACGAGCAGTACTTC	CAWSRGSYEQYF
.	.	TRBV4-2	TRBJ2-6	TGTGCCAGCAGCCAAGCCGGCGGGGTCTCTGGGGCCAACGTCCTGACTTTC	CASSQAGGVSGANVLTF
.	.	TRBV7-9	TRBJ2-7	TGTGCCAGCAGCTCGGGAACCGGGACAAACTACTACGAGCAGTACTTC	CASSSGTGTNYYEQYF
once	TRBD1	TRBV18	TRBJ2-5	TGTGCCAGCTCACCACCGGACAGGGGGCGAGAGACCCAGTACTTC	CASSPPDRGRETQYF
.	TRBD2	TRBV6-2/TRBV6-3	TRBJ2-2	TGTGCCAGCAGCCCCGGACTAGGTCGGGGCACCGGGGAGCTGTTTTTT	CASSPGLGRGTGELFF
.	.	TRBV27	TRBJ2-3	TGTGCCAGCAGTTTGTTTGGAGGGAGAGATACGCAGTATTTT	CASSLFGGRDTQYF
.	TRBD1	TRBV5-1	TRBJ2-7	TGCGCCAGCAGCTTGGGGGCAGGGGGTTTAGGGGAGCAGTACTTC	CASSLGAGGLGEQYF
.	.	TRBV7-2	TRBJ2-6	TGTGCCAGCAGCCTACAGGGCCCTGGGGCCAACGTCCTGACTTTC	CASSLQGPGANVLTF
once	.	TRBV7-3	TRBJ2-1	TGTGCCAGCAGTCTACAGGGTGAGCAGTTCTTC	CASSLQGEQFF
.	.	TRBV6-1	TRBJ1-1	TGTGCCAGCAGTGAAGTGATACAGGGAGTCCGAACTGAAGCTTTCTTT	CASSEVIQGVRTEAFF
.	TRBD1	TRBV2	TRBJ2-1	TGTGCCAGCAGGGACAGGGGTAGGGAAAGGCAGTTCTTC	CASRDRGRERQFF